This T cell receptor beta chain was identified during a study of regulatory T cells. Study-level results: Hydrophobic residues at CDR3 positions 6 and 7 were enriched in conventional CD4+ T cells of CD3G-deficient patients. In patients, unique TRB V-J pairs were restricted and V/J usage skewed, especially in Tregs.

The CDR3 spans 12 residues. V dropped 1 base and J dropped 4 bases, with 4 bases sitting between them. Germline V gene data show CDR1 as SGHVS and CDR2 as FQNEAQ. Primers: 52 TRBV forward and 13 TRBJ reverse. This table comes from immunoSEQ multiplex PCR, and its TCRdb copy is limited to in-frame clones, with some not included. This sample yields 20,000 to 25,000 clones, of which 70% to 90% are seen a single time; approximately 1.2% belongs to the top ten. Worth noting for this clone: Its antigen is unidentified.

All CD3G-deficient patients showed autoimmunity, more severe in two. Patients aged 2 to 39 years had fewer naive T cells. CD4+ T cells were divided by sorting: CD25-high CD127-low Tregs, CD25-low CD127-high conventional cells. Sequenced material: conventional CD4+ T cells sorted from blood. The chain carries TRBV7-8 and TRBJ2-5; no reliable D call. This TCR derives from a child aged 10-17 years with CD3G deficiency. The CDR3 DNA reads as TGTGCCAGCAGCTTAGTAAGAGAGACCCAGTACTTC. Protein sequence: CASSLVRETQYF.